This T cell receptor (beta chain) was identified in a study of vaccination and CD4 T cells after COVID-19. This CDR3 is built from 15 residues. Trimming shortened V by 1 base and J by 4 bases, and 8 bases separated the two germline ends. Germline assignment: CDR1 SGHTA and CDR2 FQGNSA. The treatment is: roughly 10-day PBMC culture with coronavirus spike peptide pools or control peptides (ViraFEST assay). Following expansion of antigen-specific T cells with peptide pools, ViraFEST then sequenced TCRs. Sequenced with the Oncomine TCR Beta short-read assay was DNA taken from cultured CD4+ T cells. TCRdb reprocessed the PCR reads with MiXCR, giving one entry per CDR3 protein. The sample holds fewer than 20,000 distinct CDR3 sequences; approximately 42% are singletons and the top ten take approximately 6.5%. As for this clonotype: Its antigen is unknown.

The TCR comes from a human donor who had recovered from COVID-19. The V call is TRBV7-2, the J call TRBJ2-6; maybe TRBD1 (6 bases). The material sequenced was CD4+ T cells from blood, cultured in vitro, taken before SARS-CoV-2 vaccination. Here the CDR3 DNA reads TGTGCCAGCAGCTTAGGGGGGCAAGGGGCCAACGTCCTGACTTTC. This encodes CASSLGGQGANVLTF.